This T cell receptor (beta chain) stems from a study of blood T cell repertoires in COVID-19. Germline CDR1 reads MDHEN; CDR2 reads SYDVKM. V was trimmed by 7 bases and J by 3 bases, leaving 16 bases between them. The CDR3 extends over 14 amino acids. Profiling relied on immunoSEQ multiplex PCR, and the TCRdb table lists in-frame clones only, not all of them. Of 45,000 to 65,000 clones in the sample, about 90% were seen once. What was sequenced was peripheral blood. The chain has TRBV28 and TRBJ2-7, with D possibly TRBD1 on 6 matching bases. The clonotype comes from a human donor with acute or convalescent COVID-19. The donor label of this sample is uncertain. CDR3 sequence: CASTVERGFYEQYF. In DNA form, the CDR3 reads TGTGCCAGCACCGTGGAGAGGGGGTTCTACGAGCAGTACTTC.